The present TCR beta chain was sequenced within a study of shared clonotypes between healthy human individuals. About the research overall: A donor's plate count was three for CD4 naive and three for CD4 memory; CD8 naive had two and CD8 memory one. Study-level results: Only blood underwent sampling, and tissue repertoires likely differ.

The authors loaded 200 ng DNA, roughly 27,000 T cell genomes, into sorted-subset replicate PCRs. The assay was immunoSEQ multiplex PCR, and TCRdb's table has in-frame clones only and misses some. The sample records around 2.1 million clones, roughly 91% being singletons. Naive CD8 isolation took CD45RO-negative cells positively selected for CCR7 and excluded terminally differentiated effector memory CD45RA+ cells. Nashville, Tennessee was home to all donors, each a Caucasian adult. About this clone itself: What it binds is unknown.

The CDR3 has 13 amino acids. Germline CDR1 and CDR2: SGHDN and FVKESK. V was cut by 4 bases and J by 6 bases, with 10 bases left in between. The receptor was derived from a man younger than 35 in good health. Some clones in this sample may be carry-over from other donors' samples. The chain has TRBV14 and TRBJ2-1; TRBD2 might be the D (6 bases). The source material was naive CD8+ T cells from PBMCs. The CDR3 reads CASSRGLRNEQFF. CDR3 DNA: TGTGCCAGCAGCCGGGGACTCCGCAATGAGCAGTTCTTC.